The 12 T cell receptor beta chains below come from one sample, sequenced in a study of cytomegalovirus exposure and HLA in healthy donors. This PCR relied on a set of 60 Vbeta primers and 13 Jbeta primers. Assay used: immunoSEQ multiplex PCR; TCRdb lists only in-frame clones, some missing. In the table there are fewer than 130,000 clones, around three quarters of which are singletons. Sequenced input: PBMCs. Source of these receptors: a female donor in good health and CMV-seropositive.

The V call is TRBV10-1, the J call TRBJ2-3; 8 bases are shared with TRBD1. This CDR3 spans 13 amino acids. The germline gives CDR1 WNHNN, CDR2 SYGVQD (reference sequence). Trimming took 6 bases from V and 6 from J; bases not matched to a gene: 5. CDR3 DNA sequence: TGCGCCAGCAGCGTTAGACAGGGGGATACGCAGTATTTT. Protein: CASSVRQGDTQYF.

The gene calls are TRBV5-1 and TRBJ1-1, with a possible D match to TRBD1 (6 bases). Trimming left V 4 bases short and J 0 bases short, with 10 bases between. Germline loops: CDR1 SGHRS, CDR2 YFSETQ. The CDR3 sequence is 14 residues long. The CDR3 loop reads CASSPGQMNTEAFF. CDR3 nucleotides: TGCGCCAGCAGCCCGGGACAAATGAACACTGAAGCTTTCTTT.

This clone showed up just once. The gene calls are TRBV30 and TRBJ1-4; D perhaps matches TRBD1 (5 bases). Germline V CDR1 and CDR2: GTSNPN, SVGIG (reference sequence). Trimming removed 5 bases from V and 3 bases from J, with 10 bases in between. The CDR3 runs to 13 residues. The CDR3 region is CAWGQRANEKLFF. CDR3 in DNA: TGTGCCTGGGGACAACGAGCTAATGAAAAACTGTTTTTT. Together with reference TRBV30 and TRBJ1-4, the CDR3 gives the full variable domain: SQTIHQWPATLVQPVGSPLSLECTVEGTSNPNLYWYRQAAGRGLQLLFYSVGIGQISSEVPQNLSASRPQDRQFILSSKKLLLSDSGFYLCAWGQRANEKLFFGSGTQLSVL.

The V gene is TRBV4-3, the J gene TRBJ2-3; D is perhaps TRBD2 (5 bases). The CDR3 is 15 amino acids. Per the germline V gene, CDR1 is LGHNA and CDR2 is YSLEER. Deletions cut 0 bases from V and 11 bases from J, with 18 bases between. The CDR3 here is CASSQDSDSEMRQYF. The DNA for the CDR3 is TGCGCCAGCAGCCAAGACTCGGACTCGGAAATGAGGCAGTATTTT.

The V call is TRBV5-1, the J call TRBJ1-1, with D unclear. Trimming left V 1 base short and J 0 bases short, with 4 bases between. Germline V gene sequence: CDR1 SGHRS, CDR2 YFSETQ. This CDR3 is built from 13 residues. CDR3 in amino acids: CASSLQMNTEAFF. Here the CDR3 DNA reads TGCGCCAGCAGCTTGCAGATGAACACTGAAGCTTTCTTT.

The chain uses TRBV5-1 and TRBJ2-2; 8 bases map to TRBD1. This CDR3 is 16 amino acids long. V lost 4 bases and J lost 0; bases outside the gene matches: 5. Germline V gene lookup returns CDR1 SGHRS and CDR2 YFSETQ. CDR3 in DNA: TGCGCCAGCAGCCAAGGACAGGGAGCGAACACCGGGGAGCTGTTTTTT. Its translation: CASSQGQGANTGELFF. Using reference TRBV5-1 and TRBJ2-2 for the parts outside the CDR3, the full variable domain is KAGVTQTPRYLIKTRGQQVTLSCSPISGHRSVSWYQQTPGQGLQFLFEYFSETQRNKGNFPGRFSGRQFSNSRSEMNVSTLELGDSALYLCASSQGQGANTGELFFGEGSRLTVL.

The chain combines TRBV9 with TRBJ1-1; the match to TRBD1 covers 11 bases. V shed 4 bases and J 4 bases; nucleotides not matched to a gene: 9. The CDR3 covers 16 residues. The germline V gene encodes CDR1 SGDLS and CDR2 YYNGEE. The CDR3 DNA is TGTGCCAGCAGCTCAGAGGACAGGGGGCCGGGCACTGAAGCTTTCTTT. Amino acid sequence: CASSSEDRGPGTEAFF.

This chain uses TRBV7-8 with TRBJ2-3; possible D gene TRBD2, 5 bases. V lost 5 bases, J lost 3 bases, and 21 bases lay in between. Per germline, CDR1 SGHVS and CDR2 FQNEAQ. The CDR3 runs 17 residues. In DNA form, the CDR3 reads TGTGCCAGCAGCCGGGTGGGGTGGGTTCCGGGGACAGATACGCAGTATTTT. Its translation: CASSRVGWVPGTDTQYF.

The chain employs TRBV4-1 and TRBJ1-1; 9 bases map to TRBD1. V was clipped by 2 bases and J by 7 bases; unmatched bases: 5. The CDR3 is 14 amino acids. The germline V gene has CDR1 MGHRA and CDR2 YSYEKL. CDR3 nucleotide sequence: TGCGCCAGCAGCCAACGACAGGGGGACGGTGAAGCTTTCTTT. As protein: CASSQRQGDGEAFF.

The chain has TRBV5-5 and TRBJ1-4, with D perhaps matching TRBD1 (6 bases). From germline, CDR1 is SGHKS and CDR2 YYEKEE (reference sequence). This CDR3 region has 15 residues. V was shortened by 4 bases and J by 5 bases, with 15 bases between the two germline ends. DNA of the CDR3: TGTGCCAGCAGCGACCGAGCGGGGGGCAATGAAAAACTGTTTTTT. Protein sequence: CASSDRAGGNEKLFF.

This clone was found once. V is TRBV5-4 and J is TRBJ1-1; D gene uncertain. Germline CDR1 and CDR2: SGHNT and YYREEE (reference sequence). The CDR3 has 13 amino acids. V was cut by 5 bases and J by 4 bases, with 12 bases left in between. CDR3 in amino acids: CASRAEAGTEAFF. The CDR3 nucleotides read TGTGCCAGCAGGGCGGAGGCGGGCACTGAAGCTTTCTTT.

The V gene is TRBV14, the J gene TRBJ1-4, with 11 bases lining up with TRBD1. Losses at the gene ends were 2 bases for V and 9 bases for J; bases not matched to a gene: 8. The CDR3 consists of 16 residues. Germline CDR1 reads SGHDN; CDR2 reads FVKESK. The DNA for the CDR3 is TGTGCCAGCAGCCAAACCGGGACAGGGGGAGTTAAAAAACTGTTTTTT. It yields the protein CASSQTGTGGVKKLFF.